The next 10 T cell receptor beta chains were all read from a single sample in a study of cytomegalovirus exposure and HLA in healthy donors. Vbeta (60) and Jbeta (13) primers were used in the PCR. The method was immunoSEQ multiplex PCR; TCRdb's version includes in-frame clones alone and lacks a portion of them. The sample carries about 80,000 clones, 75% to 85% recorded once. Input material: PBMCs. These receptors originate from a man between 45 and 60 years old in good health and CMV-seropositive.

This clone has just a few counts. Other DNA sequences in this specimen translate into the identical CDR3. The genes are TRBV5-1 and TRBJ2-4; D uncertain. Trimming left V 1 base short and J 5 bases short, with 10 bases between. In germline, CDR1 is SGHRS, CDR2 YFSETQ. This CDR3 comprises 14 residues. CDR3: CASSLTLGENIQYF. The CDR3 DNA is TGCGCCAGCAGCTTGACCTTAGGAGAAAACATTCAGTACTTC.

This clone was seen a few times. The chain carries TRBV7-9 and TRBJ1-2, with 8 bases matching TRBD1. The CDR3 spans 14 residues. Losses at the gene ends were 6 bases for V and 4 bases for J; bases not matched to a gene: 7. The germline CDR1 and CDR2 sequences are SEHNR and FQNEAQ (reference sequence). As DNA, the CDR3 is TGTGCCAGCAGTCCAACAGGGGGATCCTATGGCTACACCTTC. The encoded protein is CASSPTGGSYGYTF.

This chain connects TRBV18 to TRBJ2-3; 9 nucleotides agree with TRBD1. The CDR3 totals 15 residues. Germline values: CDR1 KGHSH, CDR2 LQKENI. V shed 6 bases and J 3 bases; nucleotides not matched to a gene: 7. The DNA for the CDR3 is TGTGCCAGCTCCCGAGGACAGGGGAGGACAGATACGCAGTATTTT. Encoded protein: CASSRGQGRTDTQYF.

The V and J genes are TRBV5-4 and TRBJ2-1, with D possibly TRBD1 on 6 matching bases. Germline-derived CDR1 and CDR2 are SGHNT and YYREEE (reference sequence). This CDR3 region has 12 residues. V was shortened by 2 bases and J by 11 bases, with 11 bases between the two germline ends. The CDR3, as DNA: TGTGCCAGCAGCTTTAAGGGACAAAAGCAGTTCTTC. Encoded protein: CASSFKGQKQFF.

The V gene is TRBV5-6, the J gene TRBJ2-3; TRBD1 might be the D (6 bases). The germline V gene encodes CDR1 SGHDT and CDR2 YYEEEE. This CDR3 has 14 amino acids. V gave up 4 bases and J gave up 8 bases, with 17 bases separating them. The CDR3, as DNA: TGTGCCAGCAGCCTAGGACAGTTCAGGGGTACGCAGTATTTT. This sequence encodes CASSLGQFRGTQYF.

This chain uses TRBV5-1 with TRBJ2-5; 8 nucleotides align to TRBD2. The J call is in doubt because the DNA end fits TRBJ2-7 better. This CDR3 comprises 15 residues. In germline, CDR1 is SGHRS, CDR2 YFSETQ. This CDR3 reads CASSWEAGGPYEQYF. The CDR3 nucleotides read TGCGCCAGCAGCTGGGAGGCGGGAGGACCCTACGAGCAGTACTTC.

This chain joins TRBV7-2 and TRBJ2-7, with TRBD2 identical over 8 bases. This CDR3 is 15 amino acids long. The J segment lost 6 bases and the V segment lost 3 bases, leaving 10 bases of the junction unmatched. In germline, CDR1 is SGHTA, CDR2 FQGNSA. CDR3 loop: CASSLTGTRDLEQYF. Here the CDR3 DNA reads TGTGCCAGCAGCTTGACCGGGACTAGGGATCTCGAGCAGTACTTC.

The V call is TRBV2, the J call TRBJ1-2, with 7 nucleotides matching TRBD1. Germline CDR1 is SNHLY and CDR2 is FYNNEI. Trimming took 10 bases from V and 5 from J; bases not matched to a gene: 16. CDR3 length equals 15 residues. The chain's CDR3 is CAIWRVGQQFYGYTF. The CDR3 DNA follows: TGTGCCATCTGGCGGGTGGGACAGCAATTTTATGGCTACACCTTC.

V gene TRBV4-2 combines with J gene TRBJ1-5, with TRBD1 matching over 7 bases. V dropped 1 base and J dropped 4; count of bases not matched to a gene: 7. The CDR3 covers 16 residues. Germline CDR1 LGHNA, CDR2 YNFKEQ. The CDR3 DNA follows: TGTGCCAGCAGCCAAGTAGGTAAGGGGGCGAATCAGCCCCAGCATTTT. Protein product: CASSQVGKGANQPQHF.

This chain links TRBV30 with TRBJ1-1, with D maybe TRBD1 (5 bases). This CDR3 contains 11 residues. V lost 8 bases to trimming and J lost 10 bases, with 17 bases between them. Germline loops: CDR1 GTSNPN, CDR2 SVGIG (reference sequence). CDR3 coding DNA: TGTGCCGGAACCTTAGGACACGGAGCTTTCTTT. Translation: CAGTLGHGAFF.